This entry lists 28 T cell receptor beta chains sequenced from one sample in a study of CD8 T cells in Susac syndrome. RNA, at about 0.5 to 1 ug, was reverse transcribed with random hexamers. TCRdb called the immunoSEQ multiplex PCR reads again in MiXCR, with one record for every CDR3 protein. The sample holds about 76,000 distinct CDR3 sequences, more than 85% seen once. Specimen: CD8+ T cells from PBMCs. Source of these receptors: a human donor with multiple sclerosis.

This chain uses TRBV27 with TRBJ2-3; no clear D. Per germline, CDR1 MNHEY and CDR2 SMNVEV (reference sequence). The CDR3 sequence is 13 residues long. The V and J ends lost 2 bases and 3 bases respectively, with 6 bases between them. The DNA of the CDR3 is TGTGCCAGCAGTTTAGACGAGACAGATACGCAGTATTTT. Translated, it gives CASSLDETDTQYF.

The V and J genes are TRBV20-1 and TRBJ2-7; D is possibly TRBD1 (5 bases). CDR1 is DFQATT and CDR2 is SNEGSKA in the germline V gene (reference sequence). The CDR3 runs 14 residues. V was clipped by 3 bases and J by 3 bases, with 15 bases between them. The CDR3 nucleotides read TGCAGTGCTAGCCCCGAAGGGGCCAGCTACGAGCAGTACTTC. It yields the protein CSASPEGASYEQYF.

CDR3 loop: CASSFGGTVYEQYF. CDR3 DNA: TGTGCCAGCAGTTTCGGGGGGACTGTATACGAGCAGTACTTC. The J gene is TRBJ2-7, the V gene TRBV12-3 or TRBV12-4, with 7 bases that match TRBD2. Trimming took 3 bases from V and 4 from J; bases not matched to a gene: 6. This CDR3 has 14 amino acids.

This clonotype has just a few counts. This chain uses TRBV3-1 with TRBJ2-1; 7 bases are a match to TRBD2. Trimming at V came to 4 bases and at J to 2 bases, leaving 5 bases not matched to a gene. The CDR3 is 15 amino acids. Germline V gene lookup returns CDR1 LGHDT and CDR2 YNNKEL (reference sequence). Here the CDR3 reads CASSPTSDPYNEQFF. The CDR3 DNA reads as TGTGCCAGCAGCCCAACTAGCGATCCCTACAATGAGCAGTTCTTC.

This CDR3 is CASSLWGDEQYF. The DNA for the CDR3 is TGCGCCAGCAGCTTGTGGGGCGACGAGCAGTACTTC. This chain joins TRBV5-1 and TRBJ2-7, with D tentatively TRBD1 (5 bases). The CDR3 is 12 residues long. Germline values: CDR1 SGHRS, CDR2 YFSETQ. Trimming removed 1 base from V and 5 bases from J, with 7 bases in between.

The chain joins TRBV9 to TRBJ1-1; 8 nucleotides match TRBD1. Germline V gene data show CDR1 as SGDLS and CDR2 as YYNGEE. The CDR3 is 13 residues long. Trimming removed 3 bases from V and 3 bases from J; junction bases left unmatched: 1. CDR3: CASSETGDTEAFF. CDR3 DNA: TGTGCCAGCAGCGAGACAGGGGACACTGAAGCTTTCTTT.

V is TRBV2 and J is TRBJ2-7; D is unclear. With 6 bases removed from V and 6 bases from J, the gap between germline ends came to 9 bases. Germline values: CDR1 SNHLY, CDR2 FYNNEI. The CDR3 is 11 amino acids. DNA for the CDR3: TGTGCCAGCAGCAGCGACGGCGAGCAGTACTTC. It translates to CASSSDGEQYF.

The table lists this clonotype with a few counts. The chain is built from TRBV28 and TRBJ1-1, with TRBD1 matching 10 bases. CDR3 length: 18 amino acids. Germline CDR1 MDHEN, CDR2 SYDVKM. V lost 6 bases and J lost 2; bases outside the gene matches: 15. CDR3 protein: CASSNTPGQGPANTEAFF. The CDR3 DNA reads TGTGCCAGCAGCAACACTCCGGGACAGGGGCCAGCCAACACTGAAGCTTTCTTT.

J is TRBJ2-7 and V is TRBV27; D is ambiguous. V was cut by 3 bases and J by 6 bases, with 9 bases left in between. The V gene's germline CDR1 is MNHEY and CDR2 SMNVEV (reference sequence). The CDR3 contains 12 residues. CDR3 sequence: CASSFWSGEQYF. The CDR3 nucleotides read TGTGCCAGCAGTTTTTGGAGTGGCGAGCAGTACTTC.

The rearrangement links TRBV2 to TRBJ2-3; TRBD1 agrees at 7 bases. Trimming at V came to 7 bases and at J to 4 bases, leaving 8 bases not matched to a gene. This CDR3 has 14 residues. CDR1 is SNHLY, CDR2 FYNNEI, per germline. CDR3 region: CASNPDRVADTQYF. DNA of the CDR3: TGTGCCAGCAACCCCGACAGGGTAGCAGATACGCAGTATTTT.

The CDR3 DNA sequence: TGTGCCAGCAGTGGGACCGAATCCACAGATACGCAGTATTTT. This codes for CASSGTESTDTQYF. The V call is TRBV2, the J call TRBJ2-3, with unresolved D. The CDR3 has 14 amino acids. Trimming took off 4 bases at V and 2 bases at J, with 10 bases between the two ends. Germline CDR1 is SNHLY and CDR2 is FYNNEI.

V usage is TRBV27 and J usage is TRBJ1-2, with TRBD1 identical over 7 bases. V lost 6 bases and J lost 5; bases outside the gene matches: 6. This CDR3 has 13 residues. Germline V gene lookup returns CDR1 MNHEY and CDR2 SMNVEV (reference sequence). The DNA of the CDR3 is TGTGCCAGCAGGCCCGGACAGGCTTATGGCTACACCTTC. It codes for CASRPGQAYGYTF.

The chain is built from TRBV28 and TRBJ2-5, with TRBD2 matching over 9 bases. CDR1 MDHEN and CDR2 SYDVKM come from the germline V gene. The CDR3 covers 17 residues. V trimming: 10 bases; J trimming: 5 bases; junction bases outside the gene matches: 20. The CDR3 nucleotides read TGTGCCATCGATTCGGGGGTGTGGCGGGAGGGCCTTGAGACCCAGTACTTC. Residues: CAIDSGVWREGLETQYF.

This CDR3 reads CASSETGGSTGELFF. In nucleotides, the CDR3 is TGTGCCAGCAGTGAAACAGGGGGGAGCACCGGGGAGCTGTTTTTT. V usage is TRBV6-1 and J usage is TRBJ2-2, with 8 bases aligning to TRBD1. The germline V gene encodes CDR1 MNHNS and CDR2 SASEGT. The CDR3 length is 15 residues. V lost 2 bases, J lost 4 bases, and 3 bases stayed unmatched.

For the CDR3, the DNA is TGTGCCATCAGTGAGTCAGGTAGCGGGGAGTCAGTCCATGAGCAGTTCTTC. This codes for CAISESGSGESVHEQFF. This chain joins TRBV10-3 and TRBJ2-1, with 8 bases lining up with TRBD2. V lost 0 bases to trimming and J lost 8 bases; unmatched junction nucleotides: 12. The V gene's germline CDR1 is ENHRY and CDR2 SYGVKD. The CDR3 is 17 residues long.

This rearrangement joins TRBV30 to TRBJ1-3; TRBD1 agrees at 7 bases. Trimming cost V 2 bases and J 2 bases; bases outside gene matches: 3. The CDR3 has 14 amino acids. The germline V gene has CDR1 GTSNPN and CDR2 SVGIG (reference sequence). The CDR3 DNA reads TGTGCCTGGAGTCCCGGGACAGCTGGAAACACCATATATTTT. Amino acids: CAWSPGTAGNTIYF.

This clonotype occurred once. This sequence joins TRBV27 and TRBJ2-1; 7 bases agree with TRBD2. The V gene's germline CDR1 is MNHEY and CDR2 SMNVEV (reference sequence). V shed 2 bases and J 0 bases; nucleotides not matched to a gene: 4. This CDR3 has 16 amino acids. This CDR3 reads CASSLAGEPSYNEQFF. The CDR3 DNA follows: TGTGCCAGCAGTTTAGCGGGAGAACCCTCCTACAATGAGCAGTTCTTC.

V gene TRBV9 combines with J gene TRBJ1-1; no definite D call. Germline values: CDR1 SGDLS, CDR2 YYNGEE. Deletions cut 0 bases from V and 1 base from J, with 10 bases between. The CDR3 has 15 amino acids. The CDR3 DNA sequence: TGTGCCAGCAGCGTAGGTCTGGGCCAGAACACTGAAGCTTTCTTT. Protein sequence: CASSVGLGQNTEAFF.

The V gene is TRBV9, the J gene TRBJ1-6, with D unresolved. CDR1 and CDR2 (germline): SGDLS, YYNGEE. CDR3 size: 15 residues. V shed 4 bases and J shed 5 bases, with 13 bases lying between them. This CDR3 reads CASSPEDSDNSPLHF. The CDR3 region has the DNA TGTGCCAGCAGCCCAGAGGACTCAGATAATTCACCCCTCCACTTT.

This clonotype has only one observation. V is TRBV30 and J is TRBJ2-3, with TRBD1 matching over 8 bases. Trimming at V came to 4 bases and at J to 2 bases, leaving 8 bases not matched to a gene. The CDR3 spans 15 residues. The germline gives CDR1 GTSNPN, CDR2 SVGIG (reference sequence). The DNA of the CDR3 is TGTGCCTGGATCGGAACAGGGGGTGTCACAGATACGCAGTATTTT. This translates into CAWIGTGGVTDTQYF.

The rearrangement joins TRBV24-1 to TRBJ2-2; 7 nucleotides line up with TRBD1. The CDR3 totals 15 residues. Germline lookup yields CDR1 KGHDR and CDR2 SFDVKD. The V segment lost 5 bases and the J segment 3 bases; nucleotides outside the gene matches: 5. For the CDR3, the DNA is TGTGCCACCAGTGCGGGACAGAGATACACCGGGGAGCTGTTTTTT. This sequence encodes CATSAGQRYTGELFF.

This rearrangement joins TRBV12-3 or TRBV12-4 to TRBJ2-7; TRBD1 aligns across 10 bases. The CDR3 totals 15 residues. V lost 4 bases, J lost 3 bases, and 6 bases stayed unmatched. The CDR3 nucleotides read TGTGCCAGCAGTTCTTCCGGGACAGGGGACTACGAGCAGTACTTC. Its protein is CASSSSGTGDYEQYF.

The rearrangement joins TRBV9 to TRBJ1-3; D is uncertain. CDR1 is SGDLS and CDR2 is YYNGEE in the germline V gene. The CDR3 spans 16 residues. Trimming shortened V by 0 bases and J by 4 bases, and 14 bases separated the two germline ends. The DNA of the CDR3 is TGTGCCAGCAGCGTAGCGGCAGACTCGACGGGAAACACCATATATTTT. This sequence encodes CASSVAADSTGNTIYF.

This chain joins TRBV20-1 and TRBJ2-4, with D tentatively TRBD1 or TRBD2 (5 bases each). This CDR3 comprises 16 residues. Trimming shortened V by 0 bases and J by 6 bases, and 18 bases separated the two germline ends. CDR1 and CDR2 (germline): DFQATT, SNEGSKA (reference sequence). In DNA form, the CDR3 reads TGCAGTGCTAGAGATCCCATGACGGGACCTTTAAACATTCAGTACTTC. It codes for CSARDPMTGPLNIQYF.

The J gene is TRBJ1-2, the V gene TRBV29-1; D is unresolved. V was shortened by 4 bases and J by 3 bases, with 9 bases between the two germline ends. Germline V gene lookup returns CDR1 SQVTM and CDR2 ANQGSEA. The CDR3 length is 12 residues. The CDR3: CSVVAEDYGYTF. As DNA, the CDR3 is TGCAGCGTTGTGGCGGAGGACTATGGCTACACCTTC. The variable domain in full, completed from reference TRBV29-1 and TRBJ1-2, reads SAVISQKPSRDICQRGTSLTIQCQVDSQVTMMFWYRQQPGQSLTLIATANQGSEATYESGFVIDKFPISRPNLTFSTLTVSNMSPEDSSIYLCSVVAEDYGYTFGSGTRLTVV.

This chain connects TRBV9 to TRBJ2-7; D gene uncertain. Germline lookup yields CDR1 SGDLS and CDR2 YYNGEE. The length of the CDR3 is 13 residues. Trimming shortened V by 2 bases and J by 5 bases, and 11 bases separated the two germline ends. CDR3 coding DNA: TGTGCCAGCAGCGTTACCGGCGGAGACGAGCAGTACTTC. Translation: CASSVTGGDEQYF.

This chain uses TRBV29-1 with TRBJ1-6, with TRBD1 matching 8 bases. After removal of 5 bases from V and 7 bases from J, the junction contained 10 bases not matched to a gene. The germline V gene has CDR1 SQVTM and CDR2 ANQGSEA. The CDR3 loop spans 15 amino acids. The DNA for the CDR3 is TGCAGCGTTCACCTTAAACAGGGGGAGAATTCACCCCTCCACTTT. As protein: CSVHLKQGENSPLHF.

This chain links TRBV11-2 with TRBJ2-2; D may be TRBD1 or TRBD2 (6 bases each). Germline V lookup: CDR1 SGHAT, CDR2 FQNNGV. The CDR3 runs to 15 residues. Trimming cost V 1 base and J 6 bases, with 12 bases left between them. Here the CDR3 reads CASSLGGASPGELFF. In nucleotides, the CDR3 is TGTGCCAGCAGCTTAGGGGGGGCATCACCCGGGGAGCTGTTTTTT. Full variable domain (outside the CDR3, taken from reference TRBV11-2 and TRBJ2-2): EAGVAQSPRYKIIEKRQSVAFWCNPISGHATLYWYQQILGQGPKLLIQFQNNGVVDDSQLPKDRFSAERLKGVDSTLKIQPAKLEDSAVYLCASSLGGASPGELFFGEGSRLTVL.